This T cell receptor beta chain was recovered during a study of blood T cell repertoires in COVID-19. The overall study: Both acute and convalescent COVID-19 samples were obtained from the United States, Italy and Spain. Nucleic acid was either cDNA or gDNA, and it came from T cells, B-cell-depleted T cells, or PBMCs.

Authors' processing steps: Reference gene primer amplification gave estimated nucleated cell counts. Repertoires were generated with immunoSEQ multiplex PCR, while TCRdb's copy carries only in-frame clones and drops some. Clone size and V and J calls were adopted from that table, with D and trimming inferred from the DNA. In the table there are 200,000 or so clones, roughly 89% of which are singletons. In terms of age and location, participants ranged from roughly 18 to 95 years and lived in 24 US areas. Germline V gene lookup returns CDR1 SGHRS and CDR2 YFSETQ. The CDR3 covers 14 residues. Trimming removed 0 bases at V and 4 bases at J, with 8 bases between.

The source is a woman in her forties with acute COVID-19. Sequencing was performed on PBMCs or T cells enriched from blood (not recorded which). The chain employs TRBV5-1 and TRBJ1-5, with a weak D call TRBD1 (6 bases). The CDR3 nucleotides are TGCGCCAGCAGCTTGGACGGGACAAATCAGCCCCAGCATTTT. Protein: CASSLDGTNQPQHF. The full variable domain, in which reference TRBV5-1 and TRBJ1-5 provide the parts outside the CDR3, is KAGVTQTPRYLIKTRGQQVTLSCSPISGHRSVSWYQQTPGQGLQFLFEYFSETQRNKGNFPGRFSGRQFSNSRSEMNVSTLELGDSALYLCASSLDGTNQPQHFGDGTRLSIL.